Listed below are T cell receptor beta chains from one sample, sequenced in a study of blood T cell repertoires in COVID-19. Assay used: immunoSEQ multiplex PCR; TCRdb lists only in-frame clones, some missing. The profile covers around 100,000 clones, with around nine tenths appearing a single time and over 2% taken by the ten largest. The material sequenced was peripheral blood. The receptors derive from a man in his fifties or sixties with active COVID-19. The CDR3 runs from the conserved cysteine through the conserved F or W. D genes are given only for firm matches. Clone size is not always given. Where it is, it says once, few, many or a class for expanded clones.

V: TRBV9
J: TRBJ1-4
size: -
D: -
DNA: TGTGCCAGCAGCGTAGAGCCGGACACCCTAGGGGAAAAACTGTTTTTT
CDR3: CASSVEPDTLGEKLFF

V: TRBV18
J: TRBJ2-5
size: -
D: TRBD2
DNA: TGTGCCAGTAGTAGCGGGCAAGAGACCCAGTACTTC
CDR3: CASSSGQETQYF

V: TRBV5-6
J: TRBJ2-7
size: -
D: TRBD1
DNA: TGTGCCAGCAGCTCTGACAGGGGGGCCTACGAGCAGTACTTC
CDR3: CASSSDRGAYEQYF

V: TRBV6-5
J: TRBJ2-7
size: few
D: -
DNA: TGTGCCAGCAGGCCCGGACTGTCCTACGAGCAGTACTTC
CDR3: CASRPGLSYEQYF

V: TRBV3-1/TRBV3-2
J: TRBJ2-5
size: -
D: -
DNA: TGTGCCAGCAGCCGGGGGGACCAAGAGACCCAGTACTTC
CDR3: CASSRGDQETQYF

V: TRBV15
J: TRBJ1-2
size: -
D: -
DNA: TGTGCCACCAGCAGCCAAGGAGGCGTTCTGGATGGCTACACCTTC
CDR3: CATSSQGGVLDGYTF

V: TRBV5-5
J: TRBJ1-1
size: -
D: -
DNA: TGTGCCAGCAGCTTGGGGGCGGGGGCAAGGACTGAAGCTTTCTTT
CDR3: CASSLGAGARTEAFF

V: TRBV10-3
J: TRBJ2-1
size: -
D: -
DNA: TGTGCCATCAGTGAGAGGCAGGGGTATGAGCAGTTCTTC
CDR3: CAISERQGYEQFF

V: TRBV9
J: TRBJ2-7
size: -
D: -
DNA: TGTGCCAGCAGCGTAGATCAGTATTTCTACGAGCAGTACTTC
CDR3: CASSVDQYFYEQYF

V: TRBV7-8
J: TRBJ2-7
size: -
D: -
DNA: TGTGCCAGCAGCTTAGACAGGTTCTTCTACGAGCAGTACTTC
CDR3: CASSLDRFFYEQYF

V: TRBV9
J: TRBJ2-2
size: -
D: -
DNA: TGTGCCAGCTCCCAGGGCACGAACACCGGGGAGCTGTTTTTT
CDR3: CASSQGTNTGELFF

V: TRBV3-1/TRBV3-2
J: TRBJ2-7
size: -
D: -
DNA: TGTGCCAGCAGCCAAAGTCCCAGGGATTACTACGAGCAGTACTTC
CDR3: CASSQSPRDYYEQYF

V: TRBV11-1
J: TRBJ2-5
size: -
D: -
DNA: TGTGCCAGCAGCAAGACAGCTTTACAAGAGACCCAGTACTTC
CDR3: CASSKTALQETQYF

V: TRBV27
J: TRBJ2-3
size: -
D: -
DNA: TGTGCCAGCAGTTTATCTTCAGGCCTTAGCACAGATACGCAGTATTTT
CDR3: CASSLSSGLSTDTQYF

V: TRBV7-2
J: TRBJ1-4
size: -
D: -
DNA: TGTGCCAGCAGCTTAGGACTAGCCCCTGAAAAACTGTTTTTT
CDR3: CASSLGLAPEKLFF

V: TRBV19
J: TRBJ2-3
size: -
D: TRBD2
DNA: TGTGCCAGTAGACCTAGCGGGGTGGGTTCAGATACGCAGTATTTT
CDR3: CASRPSGVGSDTQYF

V: TRBV7-7
J: TRBJ2-5
size: -
D: -
DNA: TGTGCTAGCAGCGATCCAGGGTCGGAGACCCAGTACTTC
CDR3: CASSDPGSETQYF

V: TRBV11-2
J: TRBJ1-3
size: -
D: -
DNA: TGTGCCAGCAGCTTAAGCCGGCAGGGCATAAGTGGAAACACCATATATTTT
CDR3: CASSLSRQGISGNTIYF

V: TRBV6-5
J: TRBJ1-4
size: -
D: -
DNA: TGTGCCAGCAGTAACCCCGGGACAGAAAAACTGTTTTTT
CDR3: CASSNPGTEKLFF

V: TRBV5-6
J: TRBJ1-3
size: -
D: TRBD1
DNA: TGTGCCAGCAGCTGGGGACAGAGCTCTGGAAACACCATATATTTT
CDR3: CASSWGQSSGNTIYF

V: TRBV5-1
J: TRBJ1-1
size: -
D: -
DNA: TGCGCCAGCAGCTTGGGGGGCTACAGTACCCTTGAAGCTTTCTTT
CDR3: CASSLGGYSTLEAFF

V: TRBV30
J: TRBJ1-5
size: few
D: TRBD1
DNA: TGTGCCTGGAGTCAGACAGGGCAACAGCCCCAGCATTTT
CDR3: CAWSQTGQQPQHF

V: TRBV5-5
J: TRBJ2-7
size: -
D: TRBD1
DNA: TGTGCCAGCAGCTTGGCCGGGACAGGAAGGTCCTACGAGCAGTACTTC
CDR3: CASSLAGTGRSYEQYF

V: TRBV27
J: TRBJ2-7
size: -
D: TRBD2
DNA: TGTGCCAGCTTTCGGCTAGCGGGGAACGAGCAGTACTTC
CDR3: CASFRLAGNEQYF

V: TRBV30
J: TRBJ2-7
size: -
D: -
DNA: TGTGCATTTCAGGGAAACACCTACGAGCAGTACTTC
CDR3: CAFQGNTYEQYF

V: TRBV9
J: TRBJ2-7
size: -
D: -
DNA: TGTGCCAGCAGCGTTGGTAGCGTTACAGAGCAGTACTTC
CDR3: CASSVGSVTEQYF

V: TRBV2
J: TRBJ1-2
size: -
D: TRBD1
DNA: TGTGCCAGCAGGGACAGGGGAGGCTACACCTTC
CDR3: CASRDRGGYTF

V: TRBV6-5
J: TRBJ2-2
size: -
D: TRBD2
DNA: TGTGCCAGCCGACGGGGGGACGCGAACACCGGGGAGCTGTTTTTT
CDR3: CASRRGDANTGELFF

V: TRBV4-2
J: TRBJ1-5
size: -
D: TRBD1
DNA: TGTGCCAGCACTAAGGACAGGGGGAAACAGCCCCAGCATTTT
CDR3: CASTKDRGKQPQHF